The T cell receptor (beta chain) under discussion was sequenced for a study of cytomegalovirus exposure and HLA in healthy donors. Germline V lookup: CDR1 GTSNPN, CDR2 SVGIG (reference sequence). Trimming stripped 4 bases from V and 3 bases from J, with 15 bases between. This CDR3 has 14 amino acids. A single count supports this clone. PCR was performed using 60 Vbeta and 13 Jbeta primers. The table came from immunoSEQ multiplex PCR; TCRdb's copy has only in-frame clones and leaves some out. In the table there are 81,000 or so clones, about 69% of which are singletons. Sequenced: PBMCs. The source of this sequence is a man aged 60 to 75 in good health and CMV-seronegative. This chain joins TRBV30 and TRBJ1-1; maybe TRBD1 (5 bases). Here the CDR3 DNA reads TGTGCCTGGAATTCCGGGGGGGAAGACACTGAAGCTTTCTTT. This translates into CAWNSGGEDTEAFF.